The 22 T cell receptor beta chains listed next were all sequenced from one sample in a study of shared clonotypes between healthy human individuals. TCRdb's copy holds only in-frame clones and misses some; the assay was immunoSEQ multiplex PCR. The sample records roughly 510,000 clones, about 79% being singletons. The sequencing input was PBMCs. The receptor source for this set is a woman aged 35 to 49 in good health. Some clones in this sample may be carry-over from other donors' samples.

The V gene is TRBV19, the J gene TRBJ2-2, with 8 bases lining up with TRBD1. CDR3 size: 14 residues. CDR1 is LNHDA and CDR2 is SQIVND in the germline V gene (reference sequence). V dropped 5 bases and J dropped 7; count of bases not matched to a gene: 6. CDR3 DNA: TGTGCCAGTAGTGCCCAACAGGGGGTCGGGGAGCTGTTTTTT. The encoded protein is CASSAQQGVGELFF.

This clone appeared once. The rearrangement uses TRBV4-1 and TRBJ2-7, with D perhaps matching TRBD2 (6 bases). CDR1 is MGHRA and CDR2 is YSYEKL in the germline V gene. Trimming cost V 4 bases and J 3 bases, with 16 bases left between them. This CDR3 region has 15 residues. CDR3 coding DNA: TGCGCCAGCAGCCTGGGACCGGGAGCAGACTACGAGCAGTACTTC. Amino acids: CASSLGPGADYEQYF.

The V gene is TRBV19, the J gene TRBJ1-1; possibly TRBD1 for D (6 bases). V shed 7 bases and J shed 9 bases, with 15 bases lying between them. The CDR3 totals 12 residues. The germline CDR1 and CDR2 sequences are LNHDA and SQIVND (reference sequence). The CDR3 DNA sequence: TGTGCCAGTACCCAGGGGAACAGTCAAGCTTTCTTT. The encoded protein is CASTQGNSQAFF. The entire variable domain, with the rest obtained from reference TRBV19 and TRBJ1-1, is as follows: DGGITQSPKYLFRKEGQNVTLSCEQNLNHDAMYWYRQDPGQGLRLIYYSQIVNDFQKGDIAEGYSVSREKKESFPLTVTSAQKNPTAFYLCASTQGNSQAFFGQGTRLTVV.

The V and J genes are TRBV29-1 and TRBJ2-3, with TRBD1 as a possible D gene (5 bases). The CDR3 spans 13 residues. V lost 6 bases and J lost 3, with 13 bases in between. In germline, CDR1 is SQVTM, CDR2 ANQGSEA. CDR3 sequence (DNA): TGCAGCGTAGCTCAGGGTATAACAGATACGCAGTATTTT. This codes for CSVAQGITDTQYF.

Worth noting for this clone: Other nucleotide sequences from this sample produce the same CDR3. The chain links TRBV28 to TRBJ2-7; D may be TRBD2 (6 bases). Trimming left V 3 bases short and J 3 bases short, with 6 bases between. Germline assignment: CDR1 MDHEN and CDR2 SYDVKM. This CDR3 is 12 amino acids long. CDR3 DNA: TGTGCCAGCAGTTTGACTAGCTACGAGCAGTACTTC. This gives the protein CASSLTSYEQYF. The whole variable domain, filled in from reference TRBV28 and TRBJ2-7, reads DVKVTQSSRYLVKRTGEKVFLECVQDMDHENMFWYRQDPGLGLRLIYFSYDVKMKEKGDIPEGYSVSREKKERFSLILESASTNQTSMYLCASSLTSYEQYFGPGTRLTVT.

The chain recombines TRBV28 with TRBJ1-2; TRBD1 agrees at 7 bases. V was pared by 2 bases and J by 5 bases, with 8 bases of the junction left unmatched. In germline, CDR1 is MDHEN, CDR2 SYDVKM. The length of the CDR3 is 15 residues. CDR3 in DNA: TGTGCCAGCAGTTTAGCGGGACAGAAGGGGTATGGCTACACCTTC. Protein: CASSLAGQKGYGYTF.

This chain joins TRBV4-2 and TRBJ2-4, with 8 bases lining up with TRBD2. The CDR3 is 16 amino acids. Germline CDR1 reads LGHNA; CDR2 reads YNFKEQ. With V trimmed by 1 base and J by 4 bases, 6 bases remained unmatched. CDR3 in DNA: TGTGCCAGCAGCCAAGGAGCGGGAGTTAGAAAAAACATTCAGTACTTC. Its translation is CASSQGAGVRKNIQYF.

The chain is built from TRBV5-5 and TRBJ1-5, with D hard to call. CDR3 size: 15 residues. CDR1 is SGHKS, CDR2 YYEKEE, per germline (reference sequence). V lost 1 base and J 1 base, leaving 9 bases between the germline ends. CDR3 in DNA: TGTGCCAGCAGCTTGCGGTTTCAGAGCAATCAGCCCCAGCATTTT. The encoded protein is CASSLRFQSNQPQHF.

The chain links TRBV19 to TRBJ1-4, with TRBD1 as a possible D gene (5 bases). Trimming pared 10 bases from V and 8 bases from J, leaving 17 bases between. In germline, CDR1 is LNHDA, CDR2 SQIVND (reference sequence). The CDR3 runs 13 residues. In DNA form, the CDR3 reads TGTGCCACAACCCGGGACGGAGGCGAAAAACTGTTTTTT. Protein: CATTRDGGEKLFF.

This chain joins TRBV7-8 and TRBJ2-5, with unresolved D. Trimming took off 0 bases at V and 13 bases at J, with 9 bases between the two ends. Germline loops: CDR1 SGHVS, CDR2 FQNEAQ. The CDR3 is made up of 11 amino acids. The CDR3 loop is CASSLARRPYF. The CDR3 DNA sequence: TGTGCCAGCAGCTTAGCTCGCCGCCCGTACTTC.

The chain links TRBV14 to TRBJ1-2; D is unresolved. V was trimmed by 3 bases and J by 4 bases, leaving 15 bases between them. The germline CDR1 and CDR2 sequences are SGHDN and FVKESK. This CDR3 has 15 residues. CDR3 sequence: CASSHDQVIGYGYTF. As DNA, the CDR3 is TGTGCCAGCAGCCATGACCAGGTGATCGGCTATGGCTACACCTTC.

The V and J genes are TRBV6-5 and TRBJ2-1; D perhaps matches TRBD1 (6 bases). V lost 5 bases and J 0 bases, leaving 11 bases between the germline ends. CDR3 length: 15 amino acids. In germline, CDR1 is MNHEY, CDR2 SVGAGI. The CDR3 nucleotides read TGTGCCAGCAGTACGGGACATAGCTCCTACAATGAGCAGTTCTTC. Its translation is CASSTGHSSYNEQFF.

This chain uses TRBV5-1 with TRBJ2-7; TRBD1 agrees at 12 bases. The V gene end was trimmed by 4 bases and the J gene end by 6 bases; junction bases not matched to a gene: 5. CDR3 length equals 14 residues. CDR1 and CDR2 from the germline V gene are SGHRS and YFSETQ. The CDR3 DNA is TGCGCCAGCAGCGGGACAGGGGGCCTGGGCGAGCAGTACTTC. Translation gives CASSGTGGLGEQYF.

V usage is TRBV19 and J usage is TRBJ1-2; TRBD1 might be the D (5 bases). CDR1 is LNHDA and CDR2 is SQIVND in the germline V gene (reference sequence). V was cut by 9 bases and J by 8 bases, with 16 bases left in between. The CDR3 spans 12 residues. CDR3 DNA sequence: TGTGCCAGCCGGACGACAGAGCAGGGCTACACCTTC. Translation gives CASRTTEQGYTF. The full variable domain, its missing parts supplied by reference TRBV19 and TRBJ1-2, is DGGITQSPKYLFRKEGQNVTLSCEQNLNHDAMYWYRQDPGQGLRLIYYSQIVNDFQKGDIAEGYSVSREKKESFPLTVTSAQKNPTAFYLCASRTTEQGYTFGSGTRLTVV.

This clone was picked up many times. V usage is TRBV5-1 and J usage is TRBJ2-7; 8 nucleotides agree with TRBD2. V was clipped by 4 bases and J by 3 bases; unmatched bases: 3. This CDR3 has 13 residues. Germline V lookup: CDR1 SGHRS, CDR2 YFSETQ. CDR3 nucleotides: TGCGCCAGCAGCGGGACTAGTAGCTACGAGCAGTACTTC. Translation: CASSGTSSYEQYF. Variable domain in full (rest from reference TRBV5-1 and TRBJ2-7): KAGVTQTPRYLIKTRGQQVTLSCSPISGHRSVSWYQQTPGQGLQFLFEYFSETQRNKGNFPGRFSGRQFSNSRSEMNVSTLELGDSALYLCASSGTSSYEQYFGPGTRLTVT.

With respect to this clone: Other DNA sequences within the sample encode an identical CDR3. This rearrangement joins TRBV7-3 to TRBJ2-1; 8 bases fit TRBD2. CDR3 length equals 14 residues. The germline CDR1 and CDR2 sequences are SGHTA and FQGTGA. After removal of 2 bases from V and 4 bases from J, the junction contained 1 base not matched to a gene. CDR3 loop: CASSLAGGYNEQFF. In DNA, the CDR3 is TGTGCCAGCAGCTTAGCGGGGGGATACAATGAGCAGTTCTTC.

The chain combines TRBV15 with TRBJ2-3; no definite D call. V lost 0 bases, J lost 0 bases, and 4 bases lay in between. Germline V gene sequence: CDR1 LNHNV, CDR2 YYDKDF (reference sequence). This CDR3 spans 14 amino acids. The DNA for the CDR3 is TGTGCCACCAGCAGAGATACTAGCACAGATACGCAGTATTTT. The encoded protein is CATSRDTSTDTQYF.

This clone was found a few times. CDR3 residues: CASSLPWDRGPIQYF. The CDR3, as DNA: TGTGCCAGCAGCTTACCCTGGGACAGGGGACCCATTCAGTACTTC. The chain links TRBV7-2 to TRBJ2-4, with TRBD1 matching over 10 bases. This CDR3 is built from 15 residues. The ends lost 2 bases at V and 9 bases at J; junction bases unmatched: 7. Germline lookup yields CDR1 SGHTA and CDR2 FQGNSA.

This chain uses TRBV25-1 with TRBJ1-2; D possibly corresponds to TRBD1 (5 bases). Deletions cut 3 bases from V and 0 bases from J, with 14 bases between. Germline assignment: CDR1 MGHDK and CDR2 SYGVNS. The CDR3 covers 16 residues. CDR3 residues: CASSDSTGTANYGYTF. CDR3 bases: TGTGCCAGCAGTGACTCTACCGGGACTGCTAACTATGGCTACACCTTC.

DNA for the CDR3: TGTGCCATCAGCCCGGGACTAGGGGGGGAGACCCAGTACTTC. This translates into CAISPGLGGETQYF. This chain connects TRBV10-3 to TRBJ2-5, with 8 bases aligning to TRBD2. The V gene end was trimmed by 6 bases and the J gene end by 5 bases; junction bases not matched to a gene: 8. This CDR3 region has 14 residues. Germline V gives CDR1 ENHRY, CDR2 SYGVKD.

This chain uses TRBV4-1 with TRBJ1-5, with D tentatively TRBD1 (6 bases). The CDR3 has 15 amino acids. Trimming removed 3 bases from V and 6 bases from J, with 15 bases in between. Looked up from germline, CDR1 is MGHRA and CDR2 is YSYEKL. The CDR3 here is CASSHTTGGAQPQHF. In nucleotides, the CDR3 is TGCGCCAGCAGCCACACAACGGGGGGGGCTCAGCCCCAGCATTTT.

This CDR3 is CASRPRGSGTWNEQFF. DNA of the CDR3: TGTGCCAGCAGACCCCGGGGTAGCGGGACCTGGAATGAGCAGTTCTTC. The chain employs TRBV28 and TRBJ2-1, with 8 bases fitting TRBD2. Unmatched junction bases numbered 14, after V lost 6 bases and J lost 7 bases. In germline, CDR1 is MDHEN, CDR2 SYDVKM. The CDR3 length is 16 residues.